The 5 T cell receptor beta chains presented below share a single source sample, sequenced in a study of blood T cell repertoires in COVID-19 (dated by TCRdb to about 2020). Library prep was done by the immunoSEQ multiplex PCR assay. TCRdb stores this immuneACCESS table with in-frame sequences only. Part of the clones is absent; in the studies checked, under half of the shortfall reflects unresolved V genes, and no reason is known for the rest. In all, the sample holds a few hundred thousand clones, and about 90% of those were seen once. The top ten clonotypes cover 1.2% of the sample. Specimen: peripheral blood. The source is a man in his forties with acute or convalescent COVID-19.

CDR3 sequence reads: CASSRGISVGSSYEQYF. The DNA of the CDR3 is TGTGCCAGCAGTAGGGGAATTTCTGTGGGGTCCTCCTACGAGCAGTACTTC. The V call is TRBV28, the J call TRBJ2-7; weak D call: TRBD1 (5 bases). V was shortened by 5 bases and J by 0 bases, with 20 bases between the two germline ends. CDR3 length equals 17 residues. Germline V lookup: CDR1 MDHEN, CDR2 SYDVKM.

This chain connects TRBV9 to TRBJ2-2, with a tentative D call TRBD1 (5 bases). The CDR3 contains 15 residues. V shed 3 bases and J shed 5 bases, with 14 bases lying between them. Germline-derived CDR1 and CDR2 are SGDLS and YYNGEE. CDR3 region: CASSASKGRTGELFF. The CDR3 DNA is TGTGCCAGCAGCGCCTCAAAGGGGCGGACCGGGGAGCTGTTTTTT.

The chain carries TRBV13 and TRBJ1-4, with D perhaps matching TRBD1 (5 bases). Germline CDR1 reads PRHDT; CDR2 reads FYEKMQ (reference sequence). The CDR3 is 14 residues long. The V end was cut by 2 bases, the J end by 8 bases, with 12 bases between. The CDR3 spells CASSLKGYEEKLFF. CDR3 sequence (DNA): TGTGCCAGCAGCTTAAAGGGGTACGAAGAAAAACTGTTTTTT.

V usage is TRBV18 and J usage is TRBJ2-5; D might be TRBD1 (5 bases). V gave up 3 bases and J gave up 5 bases, with 13 bases separating them. Germline V gene data show CDR1 as KGHSH and CDR2 as LQKENI. This CDR3 region has 14 residues. CDR3 in DNA: TGTGCCAGCTCACCCCGTGGGGCGGCGGAGACCCAGTACTTC. Translated: CASSPRGAAETQYF. Complete variable domain (other parts from reference TRBV18 and TRBJ2-5): NAGVMQNPRHLVRRRGQEARLRCSPMKGHSHVYWYRQLPEEGLKFMVYLQKENIIDESGMPKERFSAEFPKEGPSILRIQQVVRGDSAAYFCASSPRGAAETQYFGPGTRLLVL.

In this sample, this clone turned up a few times. V and J are TRBV28 and TRBJ1-5, with D possibly TRBD1 on 6 matching bases. V gave up 3 bases and J gave up 1 base, with 10 bases separating them. The CDR3 contains 15 residues. The germline CDR1 and CDR2 sequences are MDHEN and SYDVKM. Written as DNA, the CDR3 is TGTGCCAGCAGTTTCAGGGGCTGGAGCAATCAGCCCCAGCATTTT. It codes for CASSFRGWSNQPQHF.